This TCR beta chain is drawn from a study of T cell responses to AZD1222 COVID-19 vaccine. Method: immunoSEQ multiplex PCR; TCRdb's copy keeps in-frame clones and lacks some. The sample records approximately 140,000 clones, 85% to 95% being singletons. V lost 5 bases and J 0 bases, leaving 10 bases between the germline ends. The CDR3 has 14 residues. The germline CDR1 and CDR2 sequences are LNHDA and SQIVND (reference sequence). Findings of the study overall: Clonal diversity was possibly underestimated; the donors were predominantly white British and more often female. Compared with day 0, the breadth and depth of the Spike-specific TCR repertoire rose significantly after two doses of AZD1222. Spike-wide vaccine-associated CD4 TCRs dominated at 160-218 and 743-854.

There are a few counts of this clone. Antigen: not known. The specimen was peripheral blood, collected on day 0 of MenACWY control vaccination. This clonotype was obtained from an adult in good health. The chain has TRBV19 and TRBJ1-1; D unresolved. This chain's CDR3 is CASSRGNMNTEAFF. The CDR3, as DNA: TGTGCCAGTAGTCGAGGGAACATGAACACTGAAGCTTTCTTT.